This T cell receptor beta chain was captured in a study of vaccination and CD4 T cells after COVID-19. An Oncomine TCR Beta short-read assay was used to sequence the DNA from cultured CD4+ T cells. TCRdb redid the calling of the PCR reads with MiXCR, one entry per CDR3 protein. Of more than 15,000 distinct CDR3 sequences in the sample, approximately 28% were seen once. Stated treatment: approximately 9-day PBMC culture with coronavirus spike peptide pools or control peptides (ViraFEST assay). This clonotype was seen a handful of times. Its target is unknown. The sequenced sample was cultured CD4+ T cells from blood. The receptor's source is a human donor with COVID-19.

The CDR3 here is CAINQRQQPQHF. In DNA, the CDR3 is TGTGCCATCAATCAGAGGCAGCAGCCCCAGCATTTT. The gene calls are TRBV10-3 and TRBJ1-5; D is unclear. Germline lookup yields CDR1 ENHRY and CDR2 SYGVKD. The CDR3 runs 12 residues. The V end was cut by 7 bases, the J end by 7 bases, with 11 bases between.